In this sample, the clone carrying this T cell receptor (beta chain) turned up many times. The antigen remains undetermined. This sample is part of a study of T cells in Graves' hyperthyroidism and ophthalmopathy. Study-level findings and limits: Ophthalmopathy stood apart from stable hyperthyroidism in a 13 V-J model.

RNA transcripts served as the template for amplifying TCR beta CDR3 regions. The TCR CDR3 was amplified in a first-round RT-PCR using the HTBI primer set. TCRdb redid the calling of the multiplex PCR reads with MiXCR, one entry per CDR3 protein. The table shows approximately 620,000 distinct CDR3 sequences, with about a sixth occurring only once. This sample holds PBMCs from roughly 10 ml fresh peripheral blood. V lost 6 bases to trimming and J lost 0 bases; unmatched junction nucleotides: 11. The CDR3 sequence is 17 residues long. Germline lookup yields CDR1 SNHLY and CDR2 FYNNEI. The source is a woman aged 35 to 49 with Graves' ophthalmopathy. The source material was blood. The V gene is TRBV2, the J gene TRBJ2-7; 10 nucleotides line up with TRBD2. The CDR3 DNA sequence: TGTGCCAGCAGGGCCACCGGACTAGCGGCTAACTCCTACGAGCAGTACTTC. This sequence encodes CASRATGLAANSYEQYF.